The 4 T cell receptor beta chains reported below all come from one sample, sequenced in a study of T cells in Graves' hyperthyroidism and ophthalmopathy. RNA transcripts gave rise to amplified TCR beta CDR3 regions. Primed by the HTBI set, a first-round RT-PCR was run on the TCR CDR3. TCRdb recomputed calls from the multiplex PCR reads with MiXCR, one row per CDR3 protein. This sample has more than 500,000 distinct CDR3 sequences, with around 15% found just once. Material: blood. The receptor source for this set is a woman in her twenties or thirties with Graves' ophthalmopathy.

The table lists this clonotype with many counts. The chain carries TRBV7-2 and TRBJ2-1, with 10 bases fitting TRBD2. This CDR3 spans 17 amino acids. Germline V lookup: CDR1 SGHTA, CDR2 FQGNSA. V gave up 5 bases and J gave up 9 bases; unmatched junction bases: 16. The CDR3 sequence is CASSLVGGLAGVGEQFF. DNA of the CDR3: TGTGCCAGCAGCCTCGTAGGGGGGCTAGCGGGAGTGGGTGAGCAGTTCTTC.

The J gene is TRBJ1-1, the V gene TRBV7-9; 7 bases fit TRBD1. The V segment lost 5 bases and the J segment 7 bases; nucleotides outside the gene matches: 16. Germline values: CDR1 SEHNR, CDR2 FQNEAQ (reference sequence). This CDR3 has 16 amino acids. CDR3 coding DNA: TGTGCCAGCAGCCCGATACTGGGACAGTGGGAAATTGAAGCTTTCTTT. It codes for CASSPILGQWEIEAFF.

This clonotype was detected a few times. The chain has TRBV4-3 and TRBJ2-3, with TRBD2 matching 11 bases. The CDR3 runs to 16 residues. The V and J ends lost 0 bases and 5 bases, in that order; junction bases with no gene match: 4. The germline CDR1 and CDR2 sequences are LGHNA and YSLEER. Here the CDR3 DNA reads TGCGCCAGCAGCCAAGAAGGACTAGCGGGTATAGATACGCAGTATTTT. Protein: CASSQEGLAGIDTQYF.

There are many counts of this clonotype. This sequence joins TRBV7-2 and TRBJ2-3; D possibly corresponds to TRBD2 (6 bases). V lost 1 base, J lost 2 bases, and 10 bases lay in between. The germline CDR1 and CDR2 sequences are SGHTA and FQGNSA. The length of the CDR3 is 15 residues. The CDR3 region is CASSLEAGYTDTQYF. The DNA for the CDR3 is TGTGCCAGCAGCTTAGAGGCGGGATACACAGATACGCAGTATTTT.